This T cell receptor beta chain was documented in a study of blood T cell repertoires in COVID-19. Across the study: Material from acute and convalescent COVID-19 was sourced from the United States, Italy and Spain. PBMCs, B-cell-depleted T cells, or T cells provided the cDNA or gDNA that made up the material.

This clone occurred a few times. The repertoire was sequenced with immunoSEQ multiplex PCR; TCRdb's copy has only in-frame clones and lacks some. Counted here are roughly 100,000 clones, roughly 87% occurring once; the ten biggest clones make up under 8%. The sequence was obtained from a human donor in a cohort sampled during active COVID-19. The sequencing input was peripheral blood.

The CDR3 loop reads CASSQPTSGGYNEQFF. The CDR3 bases are TGTGCCAGCAGCCAACCCACTAGCGGGGGATACAATGAGCAGTTCTTC. The chain combines TRBV7-9 with TRBJ2-1; the match to TRBD2 covers 11 bases. CDR1 and CDR2 (germline): SEHNR, FQNEAQ (reference sequence). Trimming took 5 bases from V and 4 from J; bases not matched to a gene: 7. CDR3 size: 16 residues. The complete variable domain, with remaining parts taken from reference TRBV7-9 and TRBJ2-1, reads DTGVSQNPRHKITKRGQNVTFRCDPISEHNRLYWYRQTLGQGPEFLTYFQNEAQLEKSRLLSDRFSAERPKGSFSTLEIQRTEQGDSAMYLCASSQPTSGGYNEQFFGPGTRLTVL.